This T cell receptor beta chain was found in a study of metastatic and nonmetastatic thyroid tumors (dated by TCRdb to between 2020 and 2021). Some background on the complete study: Repertoires were compared across peripheral blood and tumor or nodule tissue samples from malignant and benign thyroid patients.

On the study overall, not on this receptor specifically: In both blood and tumor samples, TCR beta diversity was reported to be significantly higher in malignant tumors than in benign nodules.

No patient had received any treatment before thyroid surgery. The study retrospectively analysed patient clinical samples collected from 2012 to 2018 using T-cell receptor beta sequencing. The count of this clone is one. Its antigen specificity is not known. No much larger clonotype is one base removed from it; base qualities were not supplied. A solitary read yields weak support. Library preparation employed PCR. The sequencing machine was an Illumina HiSeq 4000. High-throughput sequencing was used to profile the TCR beta-chain CDR3 region of each patient. From the authors' description of their analysis: A classifier to discriminate distant-metastatic papillary thyroid cancer patients was built from CDR3 differences across clinicopathological groups. The Shannon index was used to assess repertoire diversity, and the Morisita-Horn index was used to assess tumor-blood repertoire similarity. TCRdb itself trimmed the public reads at Q25 with fastp, ran MiXCR and retained productive beta chains. These V and J calls derive from TCRdb rather than the authors' analysis. Across this sample there are about 25,000 clones, with roughly 18% seen only once. Roughly 5% of the sample is in the top ten clones.

As encoded in the germline V gene, CDR1 is SGDLS while CDR2 is YYNGEE. There are 15 amino acids in the CDR3, from cysteine to phenylalanine inclusive. The sequence is cut down to CDR3 DNA, 45 bases in frame from base 1. Cut back by 0 bases and 2 bases, the V and J ends lie 12 bases apart. This clonotype was obtained from a male donor with papillary thyroid cancer or a benign thyroid nodule (not recorded which). Some clones in this sample may be carry-over from other donors' samples. The V and J segments used are TRBV9 and TRBJ2-7, with a tentative D gene TRBD2 over 6 matching bases. Sequencing was done on a sample of blood. The CDR3 reads CASSVGRDSTYEQYF. The DNA sequence is given as TGTGCCAGCAGCGTAGGTAGGGACTCAACCTACGAGCAGTACTTC.